This T cell receptor (beta chain) was identified in a study of blood T cell repertoires in COVID-19. Study as a whole: Acute and convalescent COVID-19 specimens originated in the United States, Italy and Spain.

Seattle patients were enrolled while actively infected and followed longitudinally. This clone showed up just once. Per germline, CDR1 GTSNPN and CDR2 SVGIG (reference sequence). Trimming left V 1 base short and J 3 bases short, with 13 bases between. The CDR3 is 14 amino acids. Produced via immunoSEQ multiplex PCR; TCRdb's table is partial and in-frame only. The table lists some 62,000 clones, around 89% of them singletons, with 15% to 20% in the top ten. The sequence came from a woman between 55 and 75 years old with COVID-19, enrolled during active disease. Sequences were obtained from peripheral blood. This chain connects TRBV30 to TRBJ2-7; D is perhaps TRBD1 (6 bases). The CDR3 DNA reads TGTGCCTGGAGTGACCCCGGGGACAACTACGAGCAGTACTTC. This codes for CAWSDPGDNYEQYF. The variable domain in full, with the rest retrieved from reference TRBV30 and TRBJ2-7, is SQTIHQWPATLVQPVGSPLSLECTVEGTSNPNLYWYRQAAGRGLQLLFYSVGIGQISSEVPQNLSASRPQDRQFILSSKKLLLSDSGFYLCAWSDPGDNYEQYFGPGTRLTVT.